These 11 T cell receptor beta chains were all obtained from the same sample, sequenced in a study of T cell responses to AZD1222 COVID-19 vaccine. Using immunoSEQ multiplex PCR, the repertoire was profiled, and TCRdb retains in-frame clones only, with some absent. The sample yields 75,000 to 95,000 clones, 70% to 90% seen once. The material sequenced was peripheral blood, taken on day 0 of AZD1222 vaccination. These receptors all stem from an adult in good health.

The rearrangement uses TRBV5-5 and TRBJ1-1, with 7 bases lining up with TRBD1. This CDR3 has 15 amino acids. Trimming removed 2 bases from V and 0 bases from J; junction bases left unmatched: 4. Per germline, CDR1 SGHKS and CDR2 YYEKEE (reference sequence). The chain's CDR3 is CASSLTGVVNTEAFF. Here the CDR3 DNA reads TGTGCCAGCAGCTTAACAGGGGTGGTGAACACTGAAGCTTTCTTT. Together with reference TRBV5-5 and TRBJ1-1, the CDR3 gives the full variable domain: DAGVTQSPTHLIKTRGQQVTLRCSPISGHKSVSWYQQVLGQGPQFIFQYYEKEERGRGNFPDRFSARQFPNYSSELNVNALLLGDSALYLCASSLTGVVNTEAFFGQGTRLTVV.

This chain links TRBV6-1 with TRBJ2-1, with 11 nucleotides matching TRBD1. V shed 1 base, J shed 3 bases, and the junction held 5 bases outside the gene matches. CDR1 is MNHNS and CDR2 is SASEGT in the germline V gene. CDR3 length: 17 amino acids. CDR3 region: CASSEVQGTGGYNEQFF. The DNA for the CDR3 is TGTGCCAGCAGTGAAGTCCAAGGGACAGGGGGCTACAATGAGCAGTTCTTC.

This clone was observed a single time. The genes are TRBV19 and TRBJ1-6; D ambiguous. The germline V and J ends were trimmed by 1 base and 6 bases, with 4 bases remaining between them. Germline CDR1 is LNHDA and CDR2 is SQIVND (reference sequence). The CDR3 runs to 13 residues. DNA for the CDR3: TGTGCCAGTAGTATAGGGGCTAATTCACCCCTCCACTTT. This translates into CASSIGANSPLHF.

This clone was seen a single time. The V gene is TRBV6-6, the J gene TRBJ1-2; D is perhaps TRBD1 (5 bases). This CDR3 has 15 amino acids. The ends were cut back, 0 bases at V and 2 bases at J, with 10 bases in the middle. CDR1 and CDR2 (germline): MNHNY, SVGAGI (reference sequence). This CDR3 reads CASSYSVAGNYGYTF. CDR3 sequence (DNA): TGTGCCAGCAGTTACTCGGTTGCAGGGAACTATGGCTACACCTTC.

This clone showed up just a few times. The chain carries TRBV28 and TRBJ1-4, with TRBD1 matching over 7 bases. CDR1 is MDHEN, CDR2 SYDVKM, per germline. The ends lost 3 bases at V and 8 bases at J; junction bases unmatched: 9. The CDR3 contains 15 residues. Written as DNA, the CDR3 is TGTGCCAGCAGTTTTGGAGGGGGCAGGCGGGAAAAACTGTTTTTT. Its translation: CASSFGGGRREKLFF.

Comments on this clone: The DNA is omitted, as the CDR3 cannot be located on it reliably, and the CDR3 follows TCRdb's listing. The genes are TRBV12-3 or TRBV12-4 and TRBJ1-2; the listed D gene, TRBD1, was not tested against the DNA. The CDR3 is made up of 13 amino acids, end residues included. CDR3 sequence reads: CASSFGQGAERTF.

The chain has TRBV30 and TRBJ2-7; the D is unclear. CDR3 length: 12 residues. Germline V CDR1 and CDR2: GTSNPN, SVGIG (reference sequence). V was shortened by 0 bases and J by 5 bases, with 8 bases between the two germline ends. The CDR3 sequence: CAWSVNRDEQYF. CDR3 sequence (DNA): TGTGCCTGGAGTGTAAATAGGGACGAGCAGTACTTC.

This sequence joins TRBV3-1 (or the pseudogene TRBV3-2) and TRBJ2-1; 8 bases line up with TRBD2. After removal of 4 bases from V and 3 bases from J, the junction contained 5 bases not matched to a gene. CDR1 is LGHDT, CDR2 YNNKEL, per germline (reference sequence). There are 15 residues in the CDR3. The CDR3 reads CASSPHSGGYNEQFF. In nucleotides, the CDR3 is TGTGCCAGCAGCCCCCACAGCGGGGGCTACAATGAGCAGTTCTTC.

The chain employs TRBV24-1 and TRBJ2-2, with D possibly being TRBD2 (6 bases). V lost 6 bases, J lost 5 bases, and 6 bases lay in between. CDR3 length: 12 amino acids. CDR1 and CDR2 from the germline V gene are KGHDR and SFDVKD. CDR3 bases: TGTGCCACCAGTCGGGAGACCGGGGAGCTGTTTTTT. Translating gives CATSRETGELFF.

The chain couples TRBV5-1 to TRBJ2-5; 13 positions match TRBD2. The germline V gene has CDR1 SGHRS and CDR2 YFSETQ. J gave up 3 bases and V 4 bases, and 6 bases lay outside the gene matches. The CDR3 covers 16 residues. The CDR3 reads CASSPGTSGEKETQYF. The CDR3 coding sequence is TGCGCCAGCAGCCCGGGGACTAGCGGGGAAAAAGAGACCCAGTACTTC.

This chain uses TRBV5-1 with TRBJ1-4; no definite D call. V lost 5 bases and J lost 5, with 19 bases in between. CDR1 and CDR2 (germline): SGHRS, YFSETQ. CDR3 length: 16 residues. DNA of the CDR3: TGCGCCAGCAGTCTCCCACCGTTGTCTATAAATGAAAAACTGTTTTTT. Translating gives CASSLPPLSINEKLFF.